This TCR beta chain emerged from a study of blood T cells in healthy people across ages (dated by TCRdb to the mid-2010s). Broadly, across the study: In model experiments, template switching captured roughly one uniquely barcoded TCR beta cDNA molecule for every two T cells. Two additional independent replicas of 1 million unique cDNA reads from the same blood draw were analyzed for two donors (one aged 18 to 30 and one aged 80 or older). To track age-related changes in TCR beta repertoire diversity, the study relied on deep sequencing normalized with unique cDNA molecular identifiers. The donors were divided into four age groups: young (average around 17 years), middle-aged (roughly 42), aged (approximately 62) and long-lived (82). To avoid experimental bias, donors of different ages were randomly spread across the sequencing lanes. Paper-wide results and their limitations: Estimates of total diversity based on one million sequenced T cells were regarded as lower bounds and as underestimates. There was a strong correlation between observed TCR beta diversity and the percentage of naive T cells measured by flow cytometry. Because the CMV infection status of the donors was unknown, age-related changes in expanded clonotypes may potentially have been confounded. As age increased, observed TCR beta diversity per million T cells dropped in a roughly linear way, and a significant reduction was already evident by age 40. Compared with the aged group, the long-lived group had more naive CD4+ T cells, fewer expanded clones and increased TCR diversity, a pattern suggesting age selection. Conclusive comparison of naive and antigen-experienced compartments was prevented by the profiling of bulk unsorted PBMCs.

As regards this clonotype: No cognate antigen has been identified for it. The record has no base qualities; no much larger clone is one base away.

The library came from 5' RACE. The data were produced on an Illumina HiSeq 2500. A second 7 to 11 cycle PCR used a sample-barcoded 5' primer and a J-beta primer mix. A template-switch 5' adaptor carrying 12 random nucleotides introduced a unique molecular identifier onto each TCR beta cDNA molecule. At least 2.5 million CDR3-containing paired-end reads were obtained from each sample. All of the RNA was converted into first-strand cDNA using the Mint cDNA synthesis kit, with a TRBC-specific oligonucleotide serving as the primer. Following uracil-DNA glycosylase treatment, all cDNA underwent a first 18-cycle PCR with the universal primers M1SS and BC2_uni_R. The paper's data handling went like this. Normalization of each sample was performed by random selection of 1 million high-quality reads, each carrying a distinct molecular identifier. Reads sharing molecular identifiers were discarded rather than binned into consensus sequences. MiTCR, set to a Q25 quality threshold and the strictest error-elimination algorithm, was used for CDR3 identification, clonotype clustering and error correction. A nonparametric unseen species model using Euler transformation provided a lower-bound estimate of total TCR beta diversity. TCRdb cleaned the public reads at Q25 with fastp, built clones with MiXCR and kept in-frame beta chains. Duplicate CDR3 protein sequences are folded into a single record with the most common DNA and genes. The V and J calls come from TCRdb's annotation, not from the publication. In this sample the table shows about 1.5 million distinct CDR3 sequences, under 55% of which occur a single time. The top ten constitute more than 4% of the sample.

Clipping removes 7 bases from V and 6 bases from J, with 6 as the unmatched junction base count. From cysteine to phenylalanine, the CDR3 is 12 amino acids long. CDR3 DNA is the only sequence kept; it has 36 bases, read in frame from the first base. Sequences DFQATT (CDR1) and SNEGSKA (CDR2) are obtained from the germline V gene (reference sequence). The donors were about 40 Caucasian individuals from Russia, aged roughly 6 to 100 years, who were systemically healthy. Each donor gave around 9 milliliters of peripheral blood, collected into EDTA-treated Vacutainer tubes. Ficoll-Paque density-gradient centrifugation was used to isolate PBMCs, with at least 6 million obtained per sample. Total RNA, at least 6 micrograms per sample, was extracted from PBMCs with Trizol reagent. For every donor, an aliquot of PBMCs went through flow cytometry to measure the percentages of naive CD45RAhigh/CD27high T cells.

The specimen was blood. The sequence links TRBV20-1 to TRBJ2-3; a stretch of 8 junction bases matches TRBD2. This TCR was sampled from a woman under 30 in good health. The nucleotide sequence is TGCAGTGTCCAGCGGGAGCCGGATACGCAGTATTTT. Its translation is CSVQREPDTQYF.